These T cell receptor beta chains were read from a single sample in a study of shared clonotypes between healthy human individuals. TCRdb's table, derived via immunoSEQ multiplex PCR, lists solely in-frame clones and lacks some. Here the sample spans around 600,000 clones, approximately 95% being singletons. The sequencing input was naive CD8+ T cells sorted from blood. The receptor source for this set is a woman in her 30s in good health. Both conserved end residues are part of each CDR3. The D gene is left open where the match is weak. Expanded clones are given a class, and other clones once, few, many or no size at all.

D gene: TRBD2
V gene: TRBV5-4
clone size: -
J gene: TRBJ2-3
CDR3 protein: CASSSSGRDLKDTQYF
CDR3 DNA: TGTGCCAGCAGCTCTAGCGGGAGGGACCTAAAGGATACGCAGTATTTT

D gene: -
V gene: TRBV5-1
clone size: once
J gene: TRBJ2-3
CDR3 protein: CASSPGDSRTDTQYF
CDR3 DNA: TGCGCCAGCAGCCCGGGGGACAGCCGCACAGATACGCAGTATTTT

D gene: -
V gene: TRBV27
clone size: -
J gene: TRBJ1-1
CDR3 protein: CASKLLGGGTEAFF
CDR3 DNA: TGTGCCAGCAAACTCTTGGGGGGAGGCACTGAAGCTTTCTTT

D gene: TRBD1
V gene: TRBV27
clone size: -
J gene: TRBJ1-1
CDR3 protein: CASSHRGTEAFF
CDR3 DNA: TGTGCCAGCAGCCACAGGGGAACTGAAGCTTTCTTT

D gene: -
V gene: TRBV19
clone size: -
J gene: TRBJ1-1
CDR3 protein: CATQVGRGNTEAFF
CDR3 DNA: TGTGCCACCCAGGTGGGGAGGGGGAACACTGAAGCTTTCTTT

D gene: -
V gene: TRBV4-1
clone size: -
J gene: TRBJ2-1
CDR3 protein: CASSQDWDEQFF
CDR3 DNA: TGCGCCAGCAGCCAAGATTGGGATGAGCAGTTCTTC

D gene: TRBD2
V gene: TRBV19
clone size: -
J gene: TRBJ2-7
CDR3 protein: CASSILGTSGYEQYF
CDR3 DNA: TGTGCCAGTAGTATCCTTGGGACTAGCGGTTACGAGCAGTACTTC

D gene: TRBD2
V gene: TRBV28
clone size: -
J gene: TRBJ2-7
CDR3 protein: CASRTSGGGSISYEQYF
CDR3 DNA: TGTGCCAGCAGAACCAGCGGGGGGGGCTCAATTTCCTACGAGCAGTACTTC

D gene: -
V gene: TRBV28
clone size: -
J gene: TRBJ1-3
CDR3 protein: CASMEGAGNTIYF
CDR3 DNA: TGTGCCAGCATGGAGGGGGCTGGAAACACCATATATTTT

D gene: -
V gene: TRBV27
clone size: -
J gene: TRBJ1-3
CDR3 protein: CASSGASGNTIYF
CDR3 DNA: TGTGCCAGCAGTGGGGCATCGGGAAACACCATATATTTT

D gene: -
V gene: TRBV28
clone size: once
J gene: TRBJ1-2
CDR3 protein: CASSFAVIQLYGYTF
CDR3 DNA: TGTGCCAGCAGTTTCGCAGTTATACAGTTGTATGGCTACACCTTC

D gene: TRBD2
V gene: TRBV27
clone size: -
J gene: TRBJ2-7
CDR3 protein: CASSSGTSGRGYEQYF
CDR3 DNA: TGTGCCAGCAGTTCCGGGACTAGCGGGAGAGGTTACGAGCAGTACTTC

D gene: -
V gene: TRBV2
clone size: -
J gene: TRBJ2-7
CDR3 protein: CASSESRVVYEQYF
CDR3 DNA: TGTGCCAGCAGTGAAAGCAGGGTAGTCTACGAGCAGTACTTC

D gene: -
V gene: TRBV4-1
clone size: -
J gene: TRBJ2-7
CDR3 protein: CASSLDQGPSYEQYF
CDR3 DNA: TGCGCCAGCAGCTTGGACCAGGGTCCCTCCTACGAGCAGTACTTC

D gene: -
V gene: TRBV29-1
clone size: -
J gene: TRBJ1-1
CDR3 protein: CSVNTATEAFF
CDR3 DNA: TGCAGCGTTAATACAGCCACTGAAGCTTTCTTT

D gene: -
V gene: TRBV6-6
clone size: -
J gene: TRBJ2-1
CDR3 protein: CASSYSTYNEQFF
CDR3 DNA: TGTGCCAGCAGTTACTCGACTTACAATGAGCAGTTCTTC

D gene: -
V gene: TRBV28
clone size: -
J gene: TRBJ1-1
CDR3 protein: CASTVNTEAFF
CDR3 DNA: TGTGCCAGCACAGTCAACACTGAAGCTTTCTTT

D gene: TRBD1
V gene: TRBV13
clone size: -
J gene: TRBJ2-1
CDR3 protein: CASSTSDRGLNEQFF
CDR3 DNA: TGTGCCAGCAGCACCTCGGACAGGGGACTTAATGAGCAGTTCTTC

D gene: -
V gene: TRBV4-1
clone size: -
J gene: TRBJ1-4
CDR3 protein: CASSQGGQGYEKLFF
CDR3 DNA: TGCGCCAGCAGCCAAGGAGGCCAGGGTTATGAAAAACTGTTTTTT

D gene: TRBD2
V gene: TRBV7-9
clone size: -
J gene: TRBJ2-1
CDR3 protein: CASSHLAGDLGVGEQFF
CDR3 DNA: TGTGCCAGCAGCCACCTAGCGGGAGATCTAGGGGTCGGTGAGCAGTTCTTC

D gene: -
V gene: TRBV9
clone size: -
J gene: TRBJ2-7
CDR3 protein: CASSVEYREGSEQYF
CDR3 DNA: TGTGCCAGCAGCGTAGAGTACAGGGAGGGCTCCGAGCAGTACTTC

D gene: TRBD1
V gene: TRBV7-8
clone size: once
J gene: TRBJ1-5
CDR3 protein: CASSSGQGVSPQHF
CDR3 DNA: TGTGCCAGCAGCTCAGGACAGGGGGTGTCGCCCCAGCATTTT

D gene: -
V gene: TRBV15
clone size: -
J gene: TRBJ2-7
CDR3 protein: CATSTSGTYEQYF
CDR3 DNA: TGTGCCACCAGCACGAGTGGGACCTACGAGCAGTACTTC

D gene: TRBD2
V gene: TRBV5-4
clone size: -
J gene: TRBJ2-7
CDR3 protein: CASSRTSGAYEQYF
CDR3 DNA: TGTGCCAGCAGCCGGACTAGCGGCGCCTACGAGCAGTACTTC

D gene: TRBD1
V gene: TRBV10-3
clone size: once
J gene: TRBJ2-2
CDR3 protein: CAISEVPGGQTNTGELFF
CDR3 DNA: TGTGCCATCAGTGAGGTGCCTGGGGGACAGACTAACACCGGGGAGCTGTTTTTT

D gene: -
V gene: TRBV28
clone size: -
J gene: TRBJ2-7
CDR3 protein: CASSFGRLVYYEQYF
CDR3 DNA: TGTGCCAGCAGTTTCGGCAGGTTAGTCTACTACGAGCAGTACTTC

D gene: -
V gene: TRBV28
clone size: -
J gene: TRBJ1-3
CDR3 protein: CASSPLTRLYSGNTIYF
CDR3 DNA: TGTGCCAGCAGTCCCTTGACCAGGCTTTACTCTGGAAACACCATATATTTT

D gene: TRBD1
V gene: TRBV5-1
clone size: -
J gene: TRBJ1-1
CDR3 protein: CASSLRGQGVAEAFF
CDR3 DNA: TGCGCCAGCAGCTTGAGAGGGCAGGGGGTCGCTGAAGCTTTCTTT

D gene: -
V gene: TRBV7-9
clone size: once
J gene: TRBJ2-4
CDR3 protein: CASSEQGPKNIQYF
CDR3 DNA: TGTGCCAGCAGCGAACAGGGTCCCAAAAACATTCAGTACTTC

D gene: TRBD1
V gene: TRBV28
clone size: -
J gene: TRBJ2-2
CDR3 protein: CASSLDRGGELFF
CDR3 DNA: TGTGCCAGCAGTCTGGACAGGGGCGGGGAGCTGTTTTTT

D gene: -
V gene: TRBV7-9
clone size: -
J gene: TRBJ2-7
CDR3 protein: CASSPTGNSYEQYF
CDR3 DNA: TGTGCCAGCAGCCCGACAGGAAACTCCTACGAGCAGTACTTC

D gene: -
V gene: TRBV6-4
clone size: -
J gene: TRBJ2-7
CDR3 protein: CASSDSRRSYEQYF
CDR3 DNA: TGTGCCAGCAGTGACTCGCGGCGCTCCTACGAGCAGTACTTC

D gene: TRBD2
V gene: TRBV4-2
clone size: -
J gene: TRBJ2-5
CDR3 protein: CASRKLARKQETQYF
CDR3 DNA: TGTGCCAGCAGGAAACTAGCGCGAAAACAAGAGACCCAGTACTTC

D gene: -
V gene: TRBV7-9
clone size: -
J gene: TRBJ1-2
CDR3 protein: CASSFSDVSHGYTF
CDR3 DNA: TGTGCCAGCAGCTTTTCGGACGTGAGCCATGGCTACACCTTC

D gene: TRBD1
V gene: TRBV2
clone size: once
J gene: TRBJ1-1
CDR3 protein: CASSGDREYLNTEAFF
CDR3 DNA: TGTGCCAGCAGTGGGGACAGGGAATATCTGAACACTGAAGCTTTCTTT

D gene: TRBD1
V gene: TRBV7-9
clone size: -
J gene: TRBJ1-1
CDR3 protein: CASSPTGVREAFF
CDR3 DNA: TGTGCCAGCAGCCCTACAGGGGTCCGTGAAGCTTTCTTT

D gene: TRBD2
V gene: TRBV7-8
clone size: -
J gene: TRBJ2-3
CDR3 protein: CASSLFPTSPPVDTQYF
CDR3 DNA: TGTGCCAGCAGCTTATTTCCGACTAGCCCGCCCGTGGATACGCAGTATTTT

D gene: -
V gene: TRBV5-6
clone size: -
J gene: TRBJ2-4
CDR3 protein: CASSLGPAGLAKNIQYF
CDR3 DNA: TGTGCCAGCAGCTTGGGTCCCGCGGGACTAGCCAAAAACATTCAGTACTTC

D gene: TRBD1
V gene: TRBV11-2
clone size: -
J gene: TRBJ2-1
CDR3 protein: CASSGTGVVDEQFF
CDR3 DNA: TGTGCCAGCAGCGGGACAGGGGTTGTAGATGAGCAGTTCTTC

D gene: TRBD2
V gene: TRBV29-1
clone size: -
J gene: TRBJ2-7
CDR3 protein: CSVEEGSGSRSHEQYF
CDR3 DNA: TGCAGCGTTGAAGAAGGTAGCGGGAGCCGGAGTCACGAGCAGTACTTC

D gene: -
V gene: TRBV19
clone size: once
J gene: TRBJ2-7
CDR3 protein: CASSIEGYEQYF
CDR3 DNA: TGTGCCAGTAGCATAGAGGGATACGAGCAGTACTTC

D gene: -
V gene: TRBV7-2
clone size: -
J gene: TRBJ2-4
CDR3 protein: CASSLWTVKNTQYF
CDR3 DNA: TGTGCCAGCAGCTTATGGACAGTTAAAAACACTCAGTACTTC

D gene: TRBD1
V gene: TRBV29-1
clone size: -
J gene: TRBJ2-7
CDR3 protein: CSAGQGSYEQYF
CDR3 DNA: TGCAGCGCCGGACAGGGTTCCTACGAGCAGTACTTC